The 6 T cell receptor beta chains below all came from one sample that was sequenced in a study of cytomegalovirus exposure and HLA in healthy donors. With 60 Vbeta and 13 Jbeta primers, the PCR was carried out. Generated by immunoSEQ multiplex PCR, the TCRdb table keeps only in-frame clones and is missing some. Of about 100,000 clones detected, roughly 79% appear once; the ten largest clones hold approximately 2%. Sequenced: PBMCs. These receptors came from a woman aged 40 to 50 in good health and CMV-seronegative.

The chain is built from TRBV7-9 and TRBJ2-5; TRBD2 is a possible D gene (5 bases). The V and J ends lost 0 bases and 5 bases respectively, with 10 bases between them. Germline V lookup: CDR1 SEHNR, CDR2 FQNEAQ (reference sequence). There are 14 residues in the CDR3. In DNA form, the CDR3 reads TGTGCCAGCAGCTTAGCCGAGGGTGCGGAGACCCAGTACTTC. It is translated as CASSLAEGAETQYF.

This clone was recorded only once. The CDR3 protein is CASSISSAYEQYF. CDR3 sequence (DNA): TGTGCCAGTAGTATTAGTTCTGCGTACGAGCAGTACTTC. The V gene is TRBV19, the J gene TRBJ2-7, with unresolved D. This CDR3 contains 13 residues. Trimming removed 3 bases from V and 4 bases from J, with 10 bases in between. Per germline, CDR1 LNHDA and CDR2 SQIVND (reference sequence).

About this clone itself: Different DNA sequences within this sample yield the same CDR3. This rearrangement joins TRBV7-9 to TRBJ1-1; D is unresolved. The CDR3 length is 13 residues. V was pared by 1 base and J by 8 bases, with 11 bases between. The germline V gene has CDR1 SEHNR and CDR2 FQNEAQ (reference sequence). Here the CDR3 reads CASSLGQAREAFF. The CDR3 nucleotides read TGTGCCAGCAGCTTAGGCCAGGCTCGGGAAGCTTTCTTT.

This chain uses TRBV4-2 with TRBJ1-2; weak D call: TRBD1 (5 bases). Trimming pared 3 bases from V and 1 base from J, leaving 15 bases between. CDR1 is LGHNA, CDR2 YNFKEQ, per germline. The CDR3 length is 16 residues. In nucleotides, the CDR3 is TGTGCCAGCAGCCAGGACATTCCGAGAATTAACTATGGCTACACCTTC. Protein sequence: CASSQDIPRINYGYTF.

The CDR3 DNA is TGTGCCTGGAGTGGCGGGGCAGATACGCAGTATTTT. This sequence encodes CAWSGGADTQYF. This chain uses TRBV30 with TRBJ2-3; weak D call: TRBD2 (6 bases). The CDR3 has 12 residues. Germline assignment: CDR1 GTSNPN and CDR2 SVGIG (reference sequence). Trimming pared 1 base from V and 4 bases from J, leaving 6 bases between.

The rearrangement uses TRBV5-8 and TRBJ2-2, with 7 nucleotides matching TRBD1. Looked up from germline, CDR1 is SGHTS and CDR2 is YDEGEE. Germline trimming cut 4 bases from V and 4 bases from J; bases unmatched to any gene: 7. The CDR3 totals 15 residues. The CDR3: CASSLKRQGTGELFF. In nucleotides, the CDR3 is TGTGCCAGCAGCCTGAAAAGACAGGGCACCGGGGAGCTGTTTTTT.